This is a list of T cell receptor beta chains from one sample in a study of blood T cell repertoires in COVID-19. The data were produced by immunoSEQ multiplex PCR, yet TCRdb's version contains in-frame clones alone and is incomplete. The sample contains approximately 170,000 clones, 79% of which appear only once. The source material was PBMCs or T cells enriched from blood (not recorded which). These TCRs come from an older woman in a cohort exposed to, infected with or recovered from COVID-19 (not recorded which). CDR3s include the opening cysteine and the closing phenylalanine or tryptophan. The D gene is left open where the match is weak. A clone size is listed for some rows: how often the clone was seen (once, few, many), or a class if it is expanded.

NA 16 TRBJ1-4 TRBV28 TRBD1 TGTGCCAGCAGTTTCCCGACAGGGGGAGGGGTGGAAAAACTGTTTTTT CASSFPTGGGVEKLFF
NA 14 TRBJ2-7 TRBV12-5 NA TGTGCTAGTGGTTTGGTACCAGGGATCTACGAGCAGTACTTC CASGLVPGIYEQYF
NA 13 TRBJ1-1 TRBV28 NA TGTGCCAGCAGTTTACCCCAGAACACTGAAGCTTTCTTT CASSLPQNTEAFF
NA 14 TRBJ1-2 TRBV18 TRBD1 TGTGCCAGCTCACCGGGACAGGGGGTCAGTGGCTACACCTTC CASSPGQGVSGYTF
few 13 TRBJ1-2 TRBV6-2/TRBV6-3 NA TGTGCCAGCAGTATGATCCGCAGAGGTGGCTACACCTTC CASSMIRRGGYTF
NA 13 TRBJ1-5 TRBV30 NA TGTGCCTGGAGTGTGCGGGGAAGTCAGCCCCAGCATTTT CAWSVRGSQPQHF
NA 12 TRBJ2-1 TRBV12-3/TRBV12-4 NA TGTGCCAGCAGTTTACAGGTGAATGAGCAGTTCTTC CASSLQVNEQFF
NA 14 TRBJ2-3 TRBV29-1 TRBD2 TGCAGCCTGCGACCGACTAGCGGAACAGATACGCAGTATTTT CSLRPTSGTDTQYF
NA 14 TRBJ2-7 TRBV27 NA TGTGCCAGCACGGCTACGGGAGCCAACTACGAGCAGTACTTC CASTATGANYEQYF
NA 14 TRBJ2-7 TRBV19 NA TGTGCCAGTAGTGAGGGGACTTGGCTGGGGGAGCAGTACTTC CASSEGTWLGEQYF
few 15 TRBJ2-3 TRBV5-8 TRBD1 TGTGCCAGCAGCCCAGCCGGGACAGGGGCCGATACGCAGTATTTT CASSPAGTGADTQYF
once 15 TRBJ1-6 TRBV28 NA TGTGCCAGCAGTCCCCCTCAAGGGGTAATTTCACCCCTCCACTTT CASSPPQGVISPLHF
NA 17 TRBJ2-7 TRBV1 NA TGCACCAGCAGCCAGCCTAGCGGCACCACTTCTTACTACGAGCAGTACTTC CTSSQPSGTTSYYEQYF
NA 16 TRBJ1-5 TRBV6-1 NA TGTGCCAGCAGTGAAAGTGGAGTGGGGGGGAGGCAGCCCCAGCATTTT CASSESGVGGRQPQHF
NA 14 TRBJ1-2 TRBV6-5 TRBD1 TGTGCCAGCAGGCAGGGGGAACTTTTCTATGGCTACACCTTC CASRQGELFYGYTF
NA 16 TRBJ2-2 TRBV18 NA TGTGCCAGCTCACCACGAGGGCCCACGAACACCGGGGAGCTGTTTTTT CASSPRGPTNTGELFF
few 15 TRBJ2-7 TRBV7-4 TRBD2 TGTGCCAGCAGCCCATTGACGGGAGGGCCCTACGAGCAGTACTTC CASSPLTGGPYEQYF
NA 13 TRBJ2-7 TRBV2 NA TGTGCCAGCCTCCAGGGCCAGCAACGCGAGCAGTACTTC CASLQGQQREQYF
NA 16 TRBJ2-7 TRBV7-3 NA TGTGCCAGCATCTTTGGGGGGGGCGGAGCCTTCTACGAGCAGTACTTC CASIFGGGGAFYEQYF
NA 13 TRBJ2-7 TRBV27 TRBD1 TGTGCCAGCAAGTCCCTAACAGGGGACGAGCAGTACTTC CASKSLTGDEQYF
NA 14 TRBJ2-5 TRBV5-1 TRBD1 TGCGCCAGCAGCTTTCCCGGGACAGAAGAGACCCAGTACTTC CASSFPGTEETQYF
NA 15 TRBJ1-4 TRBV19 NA TGTGCCAGTAGCATCGGACAGACCTCAAATGAAAAACTGTTTTTT CASSIGQTSNEKLFF
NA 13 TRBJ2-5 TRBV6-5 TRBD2 TGTGCCGGAGGATTTAGCGGGAGTGAGACCCAGTACTTC CAGGFSGSETQYF
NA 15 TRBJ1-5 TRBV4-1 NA TGCGCCAGCAGCCAAGAGACAGTCGGCGAGCAGCCCCAGCATTTT CASSQETVGEQPQHF
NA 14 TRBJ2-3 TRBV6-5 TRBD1 TGTGCCAGCAGTTCGGGACAGGGCCCAGATACGCAGTATTTT CASSSGQGPDTQYF
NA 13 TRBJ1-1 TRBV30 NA TGTGCCTGGAGTGATCAGGGGAACACTGAAGCTTTCTTT CAWSDQGNTEAFF
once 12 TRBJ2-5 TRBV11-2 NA TGTGCCAGCAGCTTAGGGGCCGAGACCCAGTACTTC CASSLGAETQYF
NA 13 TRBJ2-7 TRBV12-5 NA TGTGCTAGTGGTACAGGGACCCTCTACGAGCAGTACTTC CASGTGTLYEQYF
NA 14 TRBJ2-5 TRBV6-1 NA TGTGCCAGCAGTGAATCCCAGGGTGAGGAGACCCAGTACTTC CASSESQGEETQYF
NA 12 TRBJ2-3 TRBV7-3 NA TGTGCCAGCAGTTACTACACAGATACGCAGTATTTT CASSYYTDTQYF
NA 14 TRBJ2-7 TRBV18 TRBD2 TGTGCCAGCTCACCAACTAGCGGGGTCTACGAGCAGTACTTC CASSPTSGVYEQYF
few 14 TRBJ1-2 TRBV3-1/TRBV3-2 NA TGTGCCAGCAGCCCCGCGACAGTTGCTGGCGGCTACACCTTC CASSPATVAGGYTF
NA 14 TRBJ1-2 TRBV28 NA TGTGCCAGCAGACCACAGGGATCTAACTATGGCTACACCTTC CASRPQGSNYGYTF
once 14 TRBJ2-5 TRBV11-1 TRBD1 TGTGCCAGCAGCTTAGGGGGACAGACGGAGACCCAGTACTTC CASSLGGQTETQYF
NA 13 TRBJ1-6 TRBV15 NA TGTGCCACCAGCAGAGACAGTAATTCACCCCTCCACTTT CATSRDSNSPLHF
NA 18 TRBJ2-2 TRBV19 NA TGTGCCAGTGGACAGAGACAAGGCCCCATATTGGGGACCGGGGAGCTGTTTTTT CASGQRQGPILGTGELFF
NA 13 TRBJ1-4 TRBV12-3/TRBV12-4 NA TGTGCCAGCAGTTTGGGGGGGGGCGAAAAACTGTTTTTT CASSLGGGEKLFF
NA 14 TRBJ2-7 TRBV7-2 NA TGTGCCAGCAGCTTAGGCCACATAAATGGCGAGCAGTACTTC CASSLGHINGEQYF
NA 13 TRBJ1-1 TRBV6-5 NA TGTGCCAGCAGGGGACAACCCAAAGGGGAAGCTTTCTTT CASRGQPKGEAFF
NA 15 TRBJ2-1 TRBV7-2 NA TGTGCCAGCAGCCGCGCGGGTTCAAGCCGCAATGAGCAGTTCTTC CASSRAGSSRNEQFF
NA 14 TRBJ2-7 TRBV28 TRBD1 TGTGCCAGCAGCCCCGGGACAGGGATTGGCGAGCAGTACTTC CASSPGTGIGEQYF
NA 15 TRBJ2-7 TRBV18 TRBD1 TGTGCCAGCTCGCCGGGACAGGGGGCATCCTCGGAGCAGTACTTC CASSPGQGASSEQYF
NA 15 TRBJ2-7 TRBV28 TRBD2 TGTGCCAGCAGCCCCGGGACTAGTCTCCCCTACGAGCAGTACTTC CASSPGTSLPYEQYF
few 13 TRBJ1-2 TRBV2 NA TGTGCCAGCAACCCAGGGTCGGCGGGGGCATACACCTTC CASNPGSAGAYTF
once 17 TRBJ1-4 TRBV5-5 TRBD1 TGTGCCAGCAGCTTGGGGGTCGGGACAGGAGTTAATGAAAAACTGTTTTTT CASSLGVGTGVNEKLFF
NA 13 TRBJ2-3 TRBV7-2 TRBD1 TGTGCCAGCAGCTCACAGGGGAAAGATACGCAGTATTTT CASSSQGKDTQYF